In this sample, the clone carrying this T cell receptor (beta chain) turned up once. The antigen remains undetermined. The record originates from a study of T cell responses to AZD1222 COVID-19 vaccine. Findings of the study overall: Just a handful of AZD1222 recipients tested seropositive at baseline.

The germline CDR1 and CDR2 sequences are SGDLS and YYNGEE. Trimming took 3 bases from V and 2 from J; bases not matched to a gene: 11. This CDR3 comprises 18 residues. TCRdb's table, derived via immunoSEQ multiplex PCR, lists solely in-frame clones and lacks some. The sample has 80,000 to 95,000 clones, around nine tenths seen once. The chain combines TRBV9 with TRBJ2-3, with TRBD2 matching 11 bases. This sequence was found in an adult in good health. Here the sequenced sample was peripheral blood, taken on day 0 of MenACWY control vaccination. CDR3 in DNA: TGTGCCAGCAGCGAGGGAAGTAGCGGGAGGGCCTTCACAGATACGCAGTATTTT. Its protein product is CASSEGSSGRAFTDTQYF. The variable domain in full, completed from reference TRBV9 and TRBJ2-3, reads DSGVTQTPKHLITATGQRVTLRCSPRSGDLSVYWYQQSLDQGLQFLIQYYNGEERAKGNILERFSAQQFPDLHSELNLSSLELGDSALYFCASSEGSSGRAFTDTQYFGPGTRLTVL.